A single sample is the source of the 8 T cell receptor beta chains below, sequenced in a study of T-cell reconstitution after alpha-beta-depleted transplantation in children. Preparation of the TCRbeta library was carried out with unique molecular identifiers. TCRdb reanalysed the PCR reads using MiXCR and keeps one entry per CDR3 protein. The data hold roughly 610,000 distinct CDR3 sequences, with 8% to 11% observed a single time. The material was PBMCs from the stem cell graft donor, obtained from the stem cell graft. The origin of the receptors is a human donor who donated a stem cell graft to a child with acute myeloid leukemia.

This clonotype occurred many times. An end of the junction differs from the germline gene, which may be a read error. CDR3 residues: CSARAGYTDTQYF. The DNA of the CDR3 is TGCAGTGCCAGAGCGGGTTACACAGATACGCAGTATTTT. V usage is TRBV20-1 and J usage is TRBJ2-3; TRBD2 might be the D (6 bases). Germline CDR1 is DFQATT and CDR2 is SNEGSKA (reference sequence). This CDR3 region has 13 residues.

The chain combines TRBV20-1 with TRBJ2-5; D is unresolved. The CDR3 extends over 15 amino acids. The V and J ends lost 3 bases and 2 bases respectively, with 16 bases between them. The V gene's germline CDR1 is DFQATT and CDR2 SNEGSKA (reference sequence). The CDR3 DNA reads TGCAGTGCTAGTAACGACATCAGTCCACAAGAGACCCAGTACTTC. Its protein is CSASNDISPQETQYF.

The rearrangement links TRBV18 to TRBJ2-7; possible D gene TRBD1, 6 bases. V lost 6 bases and J lost 2, with 14 bases in between. Germline assignment: CDR1 KGHSH and CDR2 LQKENI. This CDR3 spans 14 amino acids. The DNA for the CDR3 is TGTGCCAGCTCTTCCGGGACAAGGCCCTACGAGCAGTACTTC. It is translated as CASSSGTRPYEQYF.

This clonotype occurred a few times. The genes are TRBV30 and TRBJ2-1; D gene uncertain. Germline values: CDR1 GTSNPN, CDR2 SVGIG (reference sequence). The CDR3 runs to 14 residues. V dropped 0 bases and J dropped 3 bases, with 9 bases sitting between them. The CDR3 DNA reads TGTGCCTGGAGTGTAGGCCTAATCTACAATGAGCAGTTCTTC. Protein: CAWSVGLIYNEQFF.

This clonotype appeared a few times. The chain links TRBV12-5 to TRBJ2-1, with a possible D match to TRBD2 (7 bases). The CDR3 is 15 residues long. Germline-derived CDR1 and CDR2 are LGHNT and FRNRAP. The ends were cut back, 3 bases at V and 6 bases at J, with 15 bases in the middle. The CDR3 protein is CASGFLGGARNEQFF. The CDR3 region has the DNA TGTGCTAGTGGTTTCTTGGGGGGGGCCCGCAATGAGCAGTTCTTC.

In its sample, this clonotype was seen a few times. V usage is TRBV27 and J usage is TRBJ2-7, with 7 bases matching TRBD1. V was clipped by 5 bases and J by 5 bases; unmatched bases: 15. CDR3 length: 16 residues. Looked up from germline, CDR1 is MNHEY and CDR2 is SMNVEV (reference sequence). The CDR3 here is CASSPHPTGKTHEQYF. The CDR3 nucleotides read TGTGCCAGCAGTCCCCACCCGACAGGGAAAACCCACGAGCAGTACTTC.

The rearrangement joins TRBV20-1 to TRBJ2-7; the D gene could be TRBD1 or TRBD2 (5 bases each). Germline loops: CDR1 DFQATT, CDR2 SNEGSKA (reference sequence). The length of the CDR3 is 15 residues. Trimming left V 0 bases short and J 5 bases short, with 17 bases between. The CDR3 region has the DNA TGCAGTGCTAGAGATTTAAAGGGACCGATTGACGAGCAGTACTTC. Protein: CSARDLKGPIDEQYF.

This chain links TRBV5-1 with TRBJ2-5, with 7 bases fitting TRBD2. Per the germline V gene, CDR1 is SGHRS and CDR2 is YFSETQ. The J segment lost 4 bases and the V segment lost 4 bases, leaving 10 bases of the junction unmatched. This CDR3 contains 15 residues. The CDR3, as DNA: TGCGCCAGCAGCCCCCCGATCGGGGAGGGAGAGACCCAGTACTTC. Translated: CASSPPIGEGETQYF.